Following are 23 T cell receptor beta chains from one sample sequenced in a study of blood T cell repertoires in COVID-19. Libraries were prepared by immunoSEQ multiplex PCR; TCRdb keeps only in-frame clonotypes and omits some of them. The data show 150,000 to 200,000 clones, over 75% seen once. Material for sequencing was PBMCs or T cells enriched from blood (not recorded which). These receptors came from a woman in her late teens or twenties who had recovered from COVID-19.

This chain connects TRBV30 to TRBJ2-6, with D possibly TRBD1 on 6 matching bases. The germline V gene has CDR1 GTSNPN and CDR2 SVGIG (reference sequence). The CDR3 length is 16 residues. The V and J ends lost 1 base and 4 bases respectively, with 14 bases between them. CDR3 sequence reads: CAWSGLGAGGANVLTF. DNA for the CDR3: TGTGCCTGGAGTGGACTGGGGGCGGGCGGGGCCAACGTCCTGACTTTC.

Here the CDR3 DNA reads TGTGCCAGCAGTTTATCGAGGCGGGGTCCGGAGACCCAGTACTTC. It specifies CASSLSRRGPETQYF. The genes are TRBV27 and TRBJ2-5; D is possibly TRBD2 (6 bases). Per the germline V gene, CDR1 is MNHEY and CDR2 is SMNVEV (reference sequence). V lost 0 bases to trimming and J lost 5 bases, with 13 bases between them. The CDR3 length is 15 residues.

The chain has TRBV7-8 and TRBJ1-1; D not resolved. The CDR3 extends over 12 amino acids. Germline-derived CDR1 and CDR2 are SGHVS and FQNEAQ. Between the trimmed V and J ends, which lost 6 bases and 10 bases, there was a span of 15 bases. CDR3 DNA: TGTGCCAGCAGTTCACTAGACATGTCAGCTTTCTTT. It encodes CASSSLDMSAFF.

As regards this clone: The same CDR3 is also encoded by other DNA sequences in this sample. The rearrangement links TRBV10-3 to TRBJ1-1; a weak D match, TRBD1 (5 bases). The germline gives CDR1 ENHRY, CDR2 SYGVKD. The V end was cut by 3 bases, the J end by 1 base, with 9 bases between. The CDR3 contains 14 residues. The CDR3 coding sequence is TGTGCCATCAGTGATTTGGGGGGGAACACTGAAGCTTTCTTT. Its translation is CAISDLGGNTEAFF.

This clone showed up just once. The CDR3 region is CATSSLFSYEQYF. The CDR3 DNA reads TGTGCCACCAGCTCCCTGTTCTCCTACGAGCAGTACTTC. The J gene is TRBJ2-7, the V gene TRBV24-1, with D unresolved. CDR1 and CDR2 from the germline V gene are KGHDR and SFDVKD. V lost 7 bases and J lost 0, with 9 bases in between. The CDR3 sequence is 13 residues long.

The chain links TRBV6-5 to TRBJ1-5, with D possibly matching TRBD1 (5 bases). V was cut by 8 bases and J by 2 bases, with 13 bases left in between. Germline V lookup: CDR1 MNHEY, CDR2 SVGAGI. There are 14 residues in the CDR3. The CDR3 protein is CASGRGAGNQPQHF. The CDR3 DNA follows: TGTGCCAGCGGGCGGGGCGCGGGCAATCAGCCCCAGCATTTT.

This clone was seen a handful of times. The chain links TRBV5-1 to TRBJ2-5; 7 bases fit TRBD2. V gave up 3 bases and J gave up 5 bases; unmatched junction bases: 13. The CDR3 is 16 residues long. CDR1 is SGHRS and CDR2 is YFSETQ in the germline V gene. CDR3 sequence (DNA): TGCGCCAGCAGCTCTGAGGTGTCGGGGGGAGAGGAGACCCAGTACTTC. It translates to CASSSEVSGGEETQYF.

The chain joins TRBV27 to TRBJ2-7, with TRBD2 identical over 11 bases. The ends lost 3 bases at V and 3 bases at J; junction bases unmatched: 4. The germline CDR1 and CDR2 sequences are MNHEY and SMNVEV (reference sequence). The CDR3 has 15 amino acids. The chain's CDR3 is CASSFRLAGNYEQYF. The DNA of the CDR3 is TGTGCCAGCAGTTTTCGACTAGCGGGAAACTACGAGCAGTACTTC.

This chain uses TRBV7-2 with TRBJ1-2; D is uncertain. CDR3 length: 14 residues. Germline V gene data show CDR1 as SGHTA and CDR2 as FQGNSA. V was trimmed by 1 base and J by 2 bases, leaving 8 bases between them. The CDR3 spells CASSLGVQNYGYTF. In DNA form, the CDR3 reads TGTGCCAGCAGCTTAGGGGTACAGAACTATGGCTACACCTTC. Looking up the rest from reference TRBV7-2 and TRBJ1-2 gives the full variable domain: GAGVSQSPSNKVTEKGKDVELRCDPISGHTALYWYRQSLGQGLEFLIYFQGNSAPDKSGLPSDRFSAERTGGSVSTLTIQRTQQEDSAVYLCASSLGVQNYGYTFGSGTRLTVV.

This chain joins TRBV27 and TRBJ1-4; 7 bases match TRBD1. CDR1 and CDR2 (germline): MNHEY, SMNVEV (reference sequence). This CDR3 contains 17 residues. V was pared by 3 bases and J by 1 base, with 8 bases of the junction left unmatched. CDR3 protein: CASSFSSRQGTNEKLFF. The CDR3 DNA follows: TGTGCCAGCAGTTTTTCGTCCCGACAGGGAACTAATGAAAAACTGTTTTTT.

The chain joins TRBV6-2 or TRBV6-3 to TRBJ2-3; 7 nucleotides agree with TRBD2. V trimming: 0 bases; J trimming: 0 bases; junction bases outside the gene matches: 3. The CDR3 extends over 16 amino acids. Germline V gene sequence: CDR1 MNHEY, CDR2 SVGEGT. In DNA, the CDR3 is TGTGCCAGCAGTTACTCTCTAGCGGACAGCACAGATACGCAGTATTTT. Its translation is CASSYSLADSTDTQYF.

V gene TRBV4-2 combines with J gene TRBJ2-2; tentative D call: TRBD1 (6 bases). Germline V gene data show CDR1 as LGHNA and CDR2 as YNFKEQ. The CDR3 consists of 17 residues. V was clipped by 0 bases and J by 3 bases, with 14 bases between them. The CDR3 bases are TGTGCCAGCAGCCAAGAATCGGCAGGGGTGGACACCGGGGAGCTGTTTTTT. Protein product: CASSQESAGVDTGELFF.

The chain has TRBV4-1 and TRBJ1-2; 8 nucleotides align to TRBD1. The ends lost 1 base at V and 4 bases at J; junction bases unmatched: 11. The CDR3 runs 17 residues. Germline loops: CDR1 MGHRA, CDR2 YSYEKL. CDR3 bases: TGCGCCAGCAGCCAAGCCGGACCAGGGGGCAAGGGCTATGGCTACACCTTC. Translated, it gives CASSQAGPGGKGYGYTF.

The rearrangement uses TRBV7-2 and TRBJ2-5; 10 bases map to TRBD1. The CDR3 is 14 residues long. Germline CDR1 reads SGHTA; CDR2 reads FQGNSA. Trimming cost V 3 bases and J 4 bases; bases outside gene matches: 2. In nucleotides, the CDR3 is TGTGCCAGCAGCTTGACAGGGGGCCTAGAGACCCAGTACTTC. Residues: CASSLTGGLETQYF.

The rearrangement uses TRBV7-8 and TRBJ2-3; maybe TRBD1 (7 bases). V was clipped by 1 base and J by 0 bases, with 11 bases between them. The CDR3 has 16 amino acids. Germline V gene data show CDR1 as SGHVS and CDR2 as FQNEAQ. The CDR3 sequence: CASSLGRGQSTDTQYF. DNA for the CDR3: TGTGCCAGCAGCTTAGGGAGGGGACAGAGCACAGATACGCAGTATTTT.

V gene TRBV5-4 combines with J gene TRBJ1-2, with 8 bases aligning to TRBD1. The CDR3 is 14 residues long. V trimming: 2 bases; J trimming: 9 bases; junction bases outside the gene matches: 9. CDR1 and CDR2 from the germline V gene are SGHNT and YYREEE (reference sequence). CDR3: CASSFADRGGSYTF. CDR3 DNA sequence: TGTGCCAGCAGCTTCGCTGACAGGGGCGGGAGCTACACCTTC.

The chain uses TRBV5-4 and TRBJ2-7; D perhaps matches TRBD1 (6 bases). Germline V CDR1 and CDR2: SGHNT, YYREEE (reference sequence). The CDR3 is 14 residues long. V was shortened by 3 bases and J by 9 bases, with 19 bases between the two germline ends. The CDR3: CASSWTADRVGQYF. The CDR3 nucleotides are TGTGCCAGCAGCTGGACAGCAGACCGGGTCGGGCAGTACTTC.

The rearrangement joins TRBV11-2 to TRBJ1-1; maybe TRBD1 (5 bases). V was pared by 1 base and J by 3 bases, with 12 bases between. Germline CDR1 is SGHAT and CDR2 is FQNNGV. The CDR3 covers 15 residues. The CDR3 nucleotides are TGTGCCAGCAGCTTAGTTGGTGGCAGGGACACTGAAGCTTTCTTT. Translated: CASSLVGGRDTEAFF. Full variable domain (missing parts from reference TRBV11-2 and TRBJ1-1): EAGVAQSPRYKIIEKRQSVAFWCNPISGHATLYWYQQILGQGPKLLIQFQNNGVVDDSQLPKDRFSAERLKGVDSTLKIQPAKLEDSAVYLCASSLVGGRDTEAFFGQGTRLTVV.

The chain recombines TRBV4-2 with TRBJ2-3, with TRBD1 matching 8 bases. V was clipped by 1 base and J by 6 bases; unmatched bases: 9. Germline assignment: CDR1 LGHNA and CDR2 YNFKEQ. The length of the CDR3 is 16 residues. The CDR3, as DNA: TGTGCCAGCAGCCAAGTCCGGACAGGGCTTGGGGATACGCAGTATTTT. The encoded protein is CASSQVRTGLGDTQYF.

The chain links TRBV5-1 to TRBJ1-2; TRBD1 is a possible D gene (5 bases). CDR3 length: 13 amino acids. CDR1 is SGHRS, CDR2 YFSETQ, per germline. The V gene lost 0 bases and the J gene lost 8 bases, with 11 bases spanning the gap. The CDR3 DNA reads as TGCGCCAGCAGCTTGGGTCCAAAGGGGGGCTACACCTTC. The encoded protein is CASSLGPKGGYTF.

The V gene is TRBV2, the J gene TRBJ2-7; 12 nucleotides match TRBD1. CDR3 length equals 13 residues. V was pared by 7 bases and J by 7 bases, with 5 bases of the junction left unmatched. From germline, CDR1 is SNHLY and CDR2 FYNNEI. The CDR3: CASMGDRGLEQYF. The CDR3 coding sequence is TGTGCCAGCATGGGGGACAGGGGGCTTGAGCAGTACTTC.

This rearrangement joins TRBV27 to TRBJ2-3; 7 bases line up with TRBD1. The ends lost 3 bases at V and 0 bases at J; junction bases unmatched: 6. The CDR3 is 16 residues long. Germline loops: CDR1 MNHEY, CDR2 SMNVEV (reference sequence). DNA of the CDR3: TGTGCCAGCAGTTTTCTTGACAGGGCTAGCACAGATACGCAGTATTTT. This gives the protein CASSFLDRASTDTQYF.

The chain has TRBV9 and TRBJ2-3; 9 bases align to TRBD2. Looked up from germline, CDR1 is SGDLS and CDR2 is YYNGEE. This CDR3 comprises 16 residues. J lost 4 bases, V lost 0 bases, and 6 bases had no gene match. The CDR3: CASSVDPSGVPDTQYF. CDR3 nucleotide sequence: TGTGCCAGCAGCGTAGACCCTAGCGGGGTCCCAGATACGCAGTATTTT.